This paragraph reports one TCR beta chain. This entry comes from a study of tumor and adjacent non-tumor tissue in lung cancer. TCRbeta libraries were built with three rounds of nested PCR, modified from ARM-PCR. TCRdb re-analysed the multiplex PCR reads in MiXCR, keeping a single row per CDR3 protein. The repertoire consists of over 80,000 distinct CDR3 sequences, with 65% to 80% occurring once and the leading ten covering less than 25%. No cell sorting was done before RNA was extracted from the tissue. More than 3 cm separated this lung sample from the edge of the tumor. The CDR3 covers 12 residues. Germline V gene data show CDR1 as SQVTM and CDR2 as ANQGSEA. V lost 4 bases and J 2 bases, leaving 6 bases between the germline ends.

The V call is TRBV29-1, the J call TRBJ2-1; no clear D gene. The TCR sequence derives from a woman in her forties or fifties with non-small cell lung cancer. The sequencing sample was made of distant non-tumor lung tissue. The CDR3 sequence is CSVGKTYNEQFF. Here the CDR3 DNA reads TGCAGCGTTGGGAAAACCTACAATGAGCAGTTCTTC.